This TCR beta chain derives from a study of blood T cell repertoires in COVID-19. As originally analysed: From reference gene primer amplification, estimates of nucleated cell counts were derived. Sequencing used immunoSEQ multiplex PCR; TCRdb keeps in-frame clones, though not all of them. The DNA gave D and trimming, while V, J and clone size come from that table. This sample has fewer than 85,000 clones, with around 80% found just once. This clone was counted only a few times. The ends lost 1 base at V and 6 bases at J; junction bases unmatched: 2. CDR3 size: 13 residues. The germline CDR1 and CDR2 sequences are SGHTA and FQGNSA.

This chain uses TRBV7-2 with TRBJ1-1; TRBD1 agrees at 7 bases. What was sequenced was peripheral blood. The receptor's source is a woman aged 60-70 years with acute or convalescent COVID-19. DNA of the CDR3: TGTGCCAGCAGCTTAGTCAGGGGGGCTGAAGCTTTCTTT. The encoded protein is CASSLVRGAEAFF.